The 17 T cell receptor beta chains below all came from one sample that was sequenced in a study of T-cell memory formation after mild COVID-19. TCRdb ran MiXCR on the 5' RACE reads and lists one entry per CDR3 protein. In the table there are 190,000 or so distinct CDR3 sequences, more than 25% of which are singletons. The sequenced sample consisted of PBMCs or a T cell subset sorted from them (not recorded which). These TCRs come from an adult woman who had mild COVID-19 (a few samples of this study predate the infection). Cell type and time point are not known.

CDR3 nucleotide sequence: TGTGCCAGCAGTCTCACGGGTTCCCATCAGCCCCAGCATTTT. Protein: CASSLTGSHQPQHF. The rearrangement joins TRBV12-3 or TRBV12-4 to TRBJ1-5; D not certain. The CDR3 is made up of 14 amino acids. Trimming stripped 5 bases from V and 5 bases from J, with 13 bases between.

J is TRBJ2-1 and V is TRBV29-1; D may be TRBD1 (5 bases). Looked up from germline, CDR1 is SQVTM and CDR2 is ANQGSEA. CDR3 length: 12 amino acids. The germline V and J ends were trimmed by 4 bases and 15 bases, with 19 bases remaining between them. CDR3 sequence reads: CSVVVDNPGAFF. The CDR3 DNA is TGCAGCGTTGTGGTGGACAATCCGGGCGCGTTCTTC.

This CDR3 reads CASSLGPSGNTIYF. CDR3 coding DNA: TGTGCCAGCAGCTTAGGGCCCTCTGGAAACACCATATATTTT. The chain carries TRBV11-2 and TRBJ1-3; unclear D gene. Germline V gene sequence: CDR1 SGHAT, CDR2 FQNNGV. This CDR3 has 14 residues. Between the trimmed V and J ends, which lost 1 base and 0 bases, there was a span of 4 bases.

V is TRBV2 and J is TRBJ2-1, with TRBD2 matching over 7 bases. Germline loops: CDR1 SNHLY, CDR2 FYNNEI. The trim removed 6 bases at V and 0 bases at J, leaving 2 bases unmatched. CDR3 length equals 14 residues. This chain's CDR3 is CASSGEGSYNEQFF. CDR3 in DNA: TGTGCCAGCAGCGGGGAGGGCTCCTACAATGAGCAGTTCTTC.

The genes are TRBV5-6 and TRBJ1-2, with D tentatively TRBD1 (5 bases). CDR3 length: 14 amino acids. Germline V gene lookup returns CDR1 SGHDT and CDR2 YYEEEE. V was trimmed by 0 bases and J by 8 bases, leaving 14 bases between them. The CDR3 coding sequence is TGTGCCAGCAGCTTGGCCGGGGCAGTAGAAGGCTACACCTTC. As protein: CASSLAGAVEGYTF.

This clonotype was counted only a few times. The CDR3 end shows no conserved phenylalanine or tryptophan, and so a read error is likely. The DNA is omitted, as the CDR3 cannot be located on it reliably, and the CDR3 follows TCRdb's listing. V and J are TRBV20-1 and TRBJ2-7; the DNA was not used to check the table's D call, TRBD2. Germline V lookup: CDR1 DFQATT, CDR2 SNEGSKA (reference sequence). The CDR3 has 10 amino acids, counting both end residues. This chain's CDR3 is CSARAPGPST.

CDR3 in amino acids: CASSPPGDRGGTQYF. The CDR3 DNA reads as TGTGCCAGCAGCCCCCCGGGTGACAGGGGCGGTACGCAGTATTTT. V gene TRBV4-2 combines with J gene TRBJ2-3, with TRBD1 matching over 8 bases. The CDR3 sequence is 15 residues long. Germline assignment: CDR1 LGHNA and CDR2 YNFKEQ. Trimming cost V 4 bases and J 8 bases; bases outside gene matches: 11.

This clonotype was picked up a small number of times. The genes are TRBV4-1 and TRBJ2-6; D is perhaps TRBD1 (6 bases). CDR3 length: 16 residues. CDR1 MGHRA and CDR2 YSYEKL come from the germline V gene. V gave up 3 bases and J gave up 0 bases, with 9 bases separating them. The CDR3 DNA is TGCGCCAGCAGCCAGAGGACAGACTCTGGGGCCAACGTCCTGACTTTC. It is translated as CASSQRTDSGANVLTF.

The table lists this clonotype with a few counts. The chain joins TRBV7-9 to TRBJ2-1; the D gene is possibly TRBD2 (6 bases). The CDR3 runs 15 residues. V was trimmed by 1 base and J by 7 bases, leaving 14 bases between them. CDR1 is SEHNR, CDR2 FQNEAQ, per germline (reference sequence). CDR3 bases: TGTGCCAGCAGCTTAGGGGCTCGGGAGAGGAATGAGCAGTTCTTC. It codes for CASSLGARERNEQFF.

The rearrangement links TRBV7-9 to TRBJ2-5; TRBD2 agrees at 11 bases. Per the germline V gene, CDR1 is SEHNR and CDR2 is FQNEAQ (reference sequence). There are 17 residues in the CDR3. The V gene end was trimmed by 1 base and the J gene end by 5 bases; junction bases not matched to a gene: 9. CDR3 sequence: CASSLGSSGRSEETQYF. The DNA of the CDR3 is TGTGCCAGCAGCTTAGGATCTAGCGGGAGGAGCGAGGAGACCCAGTACTTC.

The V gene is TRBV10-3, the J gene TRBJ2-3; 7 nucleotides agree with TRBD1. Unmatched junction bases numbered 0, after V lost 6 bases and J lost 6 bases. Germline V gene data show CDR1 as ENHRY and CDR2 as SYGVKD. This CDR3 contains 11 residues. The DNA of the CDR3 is TGTGCCATCAGCAGGGGGGATACGCAGTATTTT. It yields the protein CAISRGDTQYF.

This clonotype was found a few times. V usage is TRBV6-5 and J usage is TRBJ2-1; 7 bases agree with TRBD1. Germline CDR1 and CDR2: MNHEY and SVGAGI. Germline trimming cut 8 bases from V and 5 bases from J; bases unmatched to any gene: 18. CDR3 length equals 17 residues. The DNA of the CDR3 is TGTGCCAGCTTGATTGGTGACGGGACAGCCAACCACAATGAGCAGTTCTTC. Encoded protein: CASLIGDGTANHNEQFF.

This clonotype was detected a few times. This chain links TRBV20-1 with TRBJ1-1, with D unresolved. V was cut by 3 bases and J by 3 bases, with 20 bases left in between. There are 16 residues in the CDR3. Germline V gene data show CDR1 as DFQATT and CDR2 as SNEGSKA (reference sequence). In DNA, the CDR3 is TGCAGTGCTAGTTCGGGTGGGTTGTCAGAATACACTGAAGCTTTCTTT. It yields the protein CSASSGGLSEYTEAFF.

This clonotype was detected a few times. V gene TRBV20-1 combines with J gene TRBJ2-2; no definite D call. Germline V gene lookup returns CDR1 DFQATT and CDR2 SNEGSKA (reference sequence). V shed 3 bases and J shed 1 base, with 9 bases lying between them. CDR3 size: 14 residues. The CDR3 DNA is TGCAGTGCTAGCCCCGCCCTGAACACCGGGGAGCTGTTTTTT. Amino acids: CSASPALNTGELFF.

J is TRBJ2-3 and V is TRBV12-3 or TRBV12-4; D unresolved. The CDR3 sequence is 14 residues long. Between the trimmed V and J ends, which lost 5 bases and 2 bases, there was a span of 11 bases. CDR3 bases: TGTGCCAGCAGTCTCCGGACGGACACAGATACGCAGTATTTT. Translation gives CASSLRTDTDTQYF.

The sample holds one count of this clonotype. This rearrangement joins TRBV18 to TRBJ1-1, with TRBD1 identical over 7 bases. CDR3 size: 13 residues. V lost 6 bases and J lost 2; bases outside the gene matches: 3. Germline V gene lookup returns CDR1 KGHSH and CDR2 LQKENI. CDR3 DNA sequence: TGTGCCAGCTCGGGGGACAGTAACACTGAAGCTTTCTTT. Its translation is CASSGDSNTEAFF.

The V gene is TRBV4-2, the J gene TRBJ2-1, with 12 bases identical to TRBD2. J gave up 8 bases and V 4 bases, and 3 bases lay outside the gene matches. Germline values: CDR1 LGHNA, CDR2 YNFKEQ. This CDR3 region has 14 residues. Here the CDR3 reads CASSPRLAGDEQFF. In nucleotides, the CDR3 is TGTGCCAGCAGCCCCCGACTAGCGGGAGATGAGCAGTTCTTC.